This TCR beta chain was identified during a study of CD8 T cells in ankylosing spondylitis. Study-level points and caveats: Matched ankylosing spondylitis synovial fluid reportedly showed significant enrichment of disease-linked clones. Made up of about eight highly homologous variants, a TCR beta motif appeared characteristic of ankylosing spondylitis blood.

With respect to this clonotype: Its antigen remains unidentified.

One entry per CDR3 protein results from TCRdb running MiXCR on the 5' RACE reads. The data show roughly 440,000 distinct CDR3 sequences, with 15% to 20% seen just once and 1% held by the top ten. Germline CDR1 MNHNS, CDR2 SASEGT. Trimming cost V 10 bases and J 2 bases; bases outside gene matches: 7. This CDR3 spans 14 amino acids. The chain joins TRBV6-1 to TRBJ2-7, with 11 positions matching TRBD2. The source material was blood, either unsorted or a sorted T cell fraction (not recorded which). This clonotype originated in a male donor with ankylosing spondylitis. The CDR3 region has the DNA TGTGCCACCTTACGTAGCGGGAGGGCCTACGAGCAGTACTTC. The encoded protein is CATLRSGRAYEQYF.